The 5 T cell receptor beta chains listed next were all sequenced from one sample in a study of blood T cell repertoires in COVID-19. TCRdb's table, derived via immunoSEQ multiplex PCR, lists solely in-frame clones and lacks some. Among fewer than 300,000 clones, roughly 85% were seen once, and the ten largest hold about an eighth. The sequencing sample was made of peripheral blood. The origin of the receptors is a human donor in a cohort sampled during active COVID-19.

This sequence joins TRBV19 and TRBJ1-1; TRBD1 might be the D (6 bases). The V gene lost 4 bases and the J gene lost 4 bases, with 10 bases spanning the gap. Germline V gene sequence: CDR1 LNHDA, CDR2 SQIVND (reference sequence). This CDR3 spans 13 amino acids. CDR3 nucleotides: TGTGCCAGTAGTAGGGGGCTCAGCACTGAAGCTTTCTTT. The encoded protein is CASSRGLSTEAFF. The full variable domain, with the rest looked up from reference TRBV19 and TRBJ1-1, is DGGITQSPKYLFRKEGQNVTLSCEQNLNHDAMYWYRQDPGQGLRLIYYSQIVNDFQKGDIAEGYSVSREKKESFPLTVTSAQKNPTAFYLCASSRGLSTEAFFGQGTRLTVV.

CDR3 nucleotide sequence: TGTGCCAGCAGCCAAGGGACAGGGAGAAGTGAGCAGTTCTTC. This translates into CASSQGTGRSEQFF. The chain uses TRBV3-1 (or the pseudogene TRBV3-2) and TRBJ2-1; TRBD1 aligns across 8 bases. Trimming removed 1 base from V and 9 bases from J; junction bases left unmatched: 5. Germline V gene sequence: CDR1 LGHDT, CDR2 YNNKEL (reference sequence). The CDR3 extends over 14 amino acids.

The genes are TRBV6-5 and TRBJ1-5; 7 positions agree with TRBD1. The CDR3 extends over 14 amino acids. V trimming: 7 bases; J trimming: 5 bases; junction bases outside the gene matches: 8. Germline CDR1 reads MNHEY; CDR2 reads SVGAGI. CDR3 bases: TGTGCCAGCACAGAGGGGGCAATTGATCAGCCCCAGCATTTT. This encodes CASTEGAIDQPQHF.

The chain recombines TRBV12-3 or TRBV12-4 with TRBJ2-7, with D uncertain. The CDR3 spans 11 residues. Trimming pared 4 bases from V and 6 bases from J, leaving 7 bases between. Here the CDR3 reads CASSSSSEQYF. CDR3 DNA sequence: TGTGCCAGCAGTTCTAGTTCCGAGCAGTACTTC.

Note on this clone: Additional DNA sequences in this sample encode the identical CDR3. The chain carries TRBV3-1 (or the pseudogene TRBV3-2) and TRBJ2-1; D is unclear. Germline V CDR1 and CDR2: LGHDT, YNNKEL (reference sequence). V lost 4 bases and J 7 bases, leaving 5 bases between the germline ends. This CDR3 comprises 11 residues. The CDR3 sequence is CASSPGNEQFF. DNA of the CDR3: TGTGCCAGCAGCCCGGGTAATGAGCAGTTCTTC.